This T cell receptor (beta chain) came from a study of T cells after yellow fever vaccination. General observations from the study: One caveat is that FACS-sorted repertoires could contain abundant clonotypes contaminating from the bulk population. Shared CD4/CD8 clonotypes were a small share, likely from convergent recombination. After the booster, over 95% of CD4 and about 90% of CD8 primary-response clones were re-detected.

Template-switching 5'RACE yielded the TCR cDNA; a universal primer site and UMIs were added in the process. MiXCR, applied by TCRdb to the 5' RACE reads, yields one record per CDR3 protein. The sample lists tens of thousands of distinct CDR3 sequences, approximately 3.2% occurring once. This clonotype was detected many times. CDR3 length: 14 amino acids. J lost 14 bases, V lost 0 bases, and 6 bases had no gene match. From germline, CDR1 is LGHNA and CDR2 YSLEER. The receptor was derived from a man aged 18 to 29 who received the YFV17D yellow fever vaccine. Sequencing was performed on PBMCs, either bulk or a sorted T-cell subset (CD4+, CD8+, memory, or dextramer-sorted; not recorded which), taken more than 40 days after the first yellow fever vaccination. The rearrangement joins TRBV4-3 to TRBJ1-6; 8 bases agree with TRBD1. CDR3 coding DNA: TGCGCCAGCAGCCAAGATAACAGGGGGGGCACCCTCCACTTT. The encoded protein is CASSQDNRGGTLHF.